These T cell receptor beta chains were read from a single sample in a study of blood T cell repertoires in COVID-19. Sequenced by immunoSEQ multiplex PCR; TCRdb stores in-frame clones only, minus some. The repertoire consists of roughly 340,000 clones, with about nine tenths occurring once and the leading ten covering about 7%. Sequencing was performed on peripheral blood. These receptors all stem from a woman aged 70-85 years with COVID-19, enrolled during active disease. The CDR3 runs from the conserved cysteine through the conserved F or W. Fields, in order: clone size, V gene, J gene, D gene, CDR3 protein, CDR3 DNA. D genes are given only for firm matches. Not all rows give a size; the values are once, few, many and, for expanded clones, a class.

clone size: few
V gene: TRBV9
J gene: TRBJ1-2
D gene: TRBD1
CDR3 protein: CASSAGVGTGDGYGYTF
CDR3 DNA: TGTGCCAGCAGCGCGGGGGTGGGGACAGGGGATGGCTATGGCTACACCTTC

clone size: NA
V gene: TRBV27
J gene: TRBJ1-1
D gene: NA
CDR3 protein: CASSLEGGNTEAFF
CDR3 DNA: TGTGCCAGCAGTTTAGAGGGAGGGAACACTGAAGCTTTCTTT

clone size: NA
V gene: TRBV6-5
J gene: TRBJ2-1
D gene: TRBD2
CDR3 protein: CASSWTSGGFNEQFF
CDR3 DNA: TGTGCCAGCAGCTGGACTAGCGGGGGGTTCAATGAGCAGTTCTTC

clone size: NA
V gene: TRBV24-1
J gene: TRBJ1-2
D gene: TRBD1
CDR3 protein: CATSDWDRLYGYTF
CDR3 DNA: TGTGCCACCAGTGACTGGGACAGATTATATGGCTACACCTTC

clone size: NA
V gene: TRBV7-3
J gene: TRBJ2-3
D gene: NA
CDR3 protein: CASSLRRGPTDTQYF
CDR3 DNA: TGTGCCAGCAGCTTACGGCGGGGGCCCACAGATACGCAGTATTTT

clone size: NA
V gene: TRBV27
J gene: TRBJ1-2
D gene: NA
CDR3 protein: CASSKSPTGPNYGYTF
CDR3 DNA: TGTGCCAGCAGCAAGTCCCCTACAGGGCCCAACTATGGCTACACCTTC

clone size: few
V gene: TRBV5-1
J gene: TRBJ2-1
D gene: TRBD2
CDR3 protein: CASSTGTSHDEQFF
CDR3 DNA: TGCGCCAGCAGCACCGGGACTAGCCACGATGAGCAGTTCTTC

clone size: NA
V gene: TRBV5-1
J gene: TRBJ1-5
D gene: NA
CDR3 protein: CANRVPYQPQHF
CDR3 DNA: TGCGCCAACCGGGTCCCCTATCAGCCCCAGCATTTT

clone size: NA
V gene: TRBV7-9
J gene: TRBJ1-2
D gene: TRBD1
CDR3 protein: CASSPDRVYGYTF
CDR3 DNA: TGTGCCAGCAGCCCGGACAGGGTTTATGGCTACACCTTC

clone size: NA
V gene: TRBV5-1
J gene: TRBJ1-1
D gene: NA
CDR3 protein: CASSPGGHTEAFF
CDR3 DNA: TGCGCCAGCAGCCCCGGGGGTCACACTGAAGCTTTCTTT

clone size: NA
V gene: TRBV18
J gene: TRBJ1-1
D gene: NA
CDR3 protein: CASSPIPGHQNTEAFF
CDR3 DNA: TGTGCCAGCTCACCTATTCCGGGACACCAGAACACTGAAGCTTTCTTT

clone size: NA
V gene: TRBV5-1
J gene: TRBJ1-1
D gene: NA
CDR3 protein: CASSLESGRETEAFF
CDR3 DNA: TGCGCCAGCAGCTTGGAGTCGGGGCGGGAGACTGAAGCTTTCTTT

clone size: NA
V gene: TRBV11-2
J gene: TRBJ1-4
D gene: NA
CDR3 protein: CASSPGTNEKLFF
CDR3 DNA: TGTGCCAGCAGCCCCGGGACAAATGAAAAACTGTTTTTT

clone size: once
V gene: TRBV6-6
J gene: TRBJ1-5
D gene: NA
CDR3 protein: CAATRATNQPQHF
CDR3 DNA: TGTGCCGCAACCAGGGCTACCAATCAGCCCCAGCATTTT

clone size: NA
V gene: TRBV13
J gene: TRBJ2-7
D gene: NA
CDR3 protein: CASSPDSTYEQYF
CDR3 DNA: TGTGCCAGCAGCCCAGACAGTACCTACGAGCAGTACTTC

clone size: NA
V gene: TRBV7-9
J gene: TRBJ2-1
D gene: TRBD1
CDR3 protein: CASSLETGGPNEQFF
CDR3 DNA: TGTGCCAGCAGCTTAGAGACAGGGGGCCCGAATGAGCAGTTCTTC

clone size: NA
V gene: TRBV5-1
J gene: TRBJ2-1
D gene: TRBD1
CDR3 protein: CASSLGGTGPYNEQFF
CDR3 DNA: TGCGCCAGCAGCTTGGGCGGGACAGGTCCCTACAATGAGCAGTTCTTC

clone size: NA
V gene: TRBV5-6
J gene: TRBJ2-7
D gene: TRBD2
CDR3 protein: CASSQGLADHEQYF
CDR3 DNA: TGTGCCAGCAGCCAGGGACTAGCGGACCACGAGCAGTACTTC

clone size: NA
V gene: TRBV5-1
J gene: TRBJ2-3
D gene: NA
CDR3 protein: CASSSGLGTDTQYF
CDR3 DNA: TGCGCCAGCAGCTCAGGACTGGGCACAGATACGCAGTATTTT

clone size: NA
V gene: TRBV24-1
J gene: TRBJ2-5
D gene: TRBD2
CDR3 protein: CATSVVAGGLQETQYF
CDR3 DNA: TGTGCCACCAGTGTTGTAGCGGGGGGCCTCCAAGAGACCCAGTACTTC

clone size: NA
V gene: TRBV3-1/TRBV3-2
J gene: TRBJ2-1
D gene: NA
CDR3 protein: CASSRGQSYNEQFF
CDR3 DNA: TGTGCCAGCAGCCGGGGCCAGTCCTACAATGAGCAGTTCTTC

clone size: NA
V gene: TRBV27
J gene: TRBJ1-5
D gene: NA
CDR3 protein: CASLNPAGANQPQHF
CDR3 DNA: TGTGCCAGCCTCAACCCGGCAGGGGCCAATCAGCCCCAGCATTTT

clone size: NA
V gene: TRBV7-3
J gene: TRBJ2-3
D gene: NA
CDR3 protein: CASSPEDNSDTQYF
CDR3 DNA: TGTGCCAGCAGTCCAGAGGACAACTCAGATACGCAGTATTTT

clone size: NA
V gene: TRBV5-1
J gene: TRBJ2-3
D gene: NA
CDR3 protein: CASGGENTDTQYF
CDR3 DNA: TGCGCCAGCGGAGGGGAAAACACAGATACGCAGTATTTT

clone size: NA
V gene: TRBV3-1/TRBV3-2
J gene: TRBJ2-7
D gene: NA
CDR3 protein: CASSQSLANLLEQYF
CDR3 DNA: TGTGCCAGCAGCCAATCGCTAGCCAACCTCCTCGAGCAGTACTTC

clone size: NA
V gene: TRBV7-2
J gene: TRBJ2-7
D gene: TRBD1
CDR3 protein: CASSSRDSYEQYF
CDR3 DNA: TGTGCCAGCAGCTCCCGGGACAGCTACGAGCAGTACTTC

clone size: NA
V gene: TRBV6-5
J gene: TRBJ2-7
D gene: TRBD1
CDR3 protein: CASSRDRGRNEQYF
CDR3 DNA: TGTGCCAGCAGCCGGGACAGGGGGAGGAACGAGCAGTACTTC

clone size: NA
V gene: TRBV6-2/TRBV6-3
J gene: TRBJ2-7
D gene: NA
CDR3 protein: CASSSKGGAGSYEQYF
CDR3 DNA: TGTGCCAGCAGTTCCAAGGGTGGAGCGGGTTCCTACGAGCAGTACTTC

clone size: once
V gene: TRBV10-3
J gene: TRBJ2-4
D gene: NA
CDR3 protein: CAISESDRAKNIQYF
CDR3 DNA: TGTGCCATCAGTGAGTCGGACAGAGCCAAAAACATTCAGTACTTC

clone size: NA
V gene: TRBV7-2
J gene: TRBJ1-1
D gene: TRBD1
CDR3 protein: CASSLRRTGLNTEAFF
CDR3 DNA: TGTGCCAGCAGCTTACGACGGACAGGGCTGAACACTGAAGCTTTCTTT

clone size: NA
V gene: TRBV29-1
J gene: TRBJ1-1
D gene: NA
CDR3 protein: CSAGGAEAFF
CDR3 DNA: TGCAGCGCTGGGGGGGCTGAAGCTTTCTTT

clone size: NA
V gene: TRBV5-1
J gene: TRBJ2-3
D gene: NA
CDR3 protein: CASSLEGGTDTQYF
CDR3 DNA: TGCGCCAGCAGCTTGGAAGGGGGCACAGATACGCAGTATTTT

clone size: NA
V gene: TRBV30
J gene: TRBJ2-1
D gene: NA
CDR3 protein: CAWNVRSNEQFF
CDR3 DNA: TGTGCCTGGAATGTGCGGAGCAATGAGCAGTTCTTC

clone size: NA
V gene: TRBV24-1
J gene: TRBJ2-3
D gene: NA
CDR3 protein: CATAGGSTDTQYF
CDR3 DNA: TGTGCCACCGCTGGAGGCAGCACAGATACGCAGTATTTT

clone size: NA
V gene: TRBV24-1
J gene: TRBJ1-3
D gene: NA
CDR3 protein: CATSDPGQGNTIYF
CDR3 DNA: TGTGCCACCAGTGACCCCGGACAGGGAAACACCATATATTTT

clone size: once
V gene: TRBV5-1
J gene: TRBJ2-7
D gene: TRBD2
CDR3 protein: CASSGTGGSVEQYF
CDR3 DNA: TGCGCCAGCAGCGGAACGGGGGGGAGCGTTGAGCAGTACTTC

clone size: NA
V gene: TRBV7-9
J gene: TRBJ2-1
D gene: NA
CDR3 protein: CASSPPRLGGYNEQFF
CDR3 DNA: TGTGCCAGCAGCCCCCCCCGACTAGGCGGCTACAATGAGCAGTTCTTC

clone size: few
V gene: TRBV18
J gene: TRBJ1-1
D gene: NA
CDR3 protein: CASSPPRGQGKNTEAFF
CDR3 DNA: TGTGCCAGCTCACCACCGCGAGGGCAGGGGAAGAACACTGAAGCTTTCTTT

clone size: NA
V gene: TRBV27
J gene: TRBJ1-2
D gene: TRBD1
CDR3 protein: CASSRWTGDLYGYTF
CDR3 DNA: TGTGCCAGCAGTAGATGGACAGGAGACCTCTATGGCTACACCTTC

clone size: few
V gene: TRBV5-4
J gene: TRBJ1-1
D gene: TRBD1
CDR3 protein: CASSSPTGTYTEAFF
CDR3 DNA: TGTGCCAGCAGCTCGCCGACAGGGACGTACACTGAAGCTTTCTTT

clone size: NA
V gene: TRBV6-5
J gene: TRBJ1-1
D gene: NA
CDR3 protein: CASSITVNTEAFF
CDR3 DNA: TGTGCCAGCAGCATCACAGTGAACACTGAAGCTTTCTTT

clone size: NA
V gene: TRBV13
J gene: TRBJ1-2
D gene: TRBD1
CDR3 protein: CASSSGQGHGYTF
CDR3 DNA: TGTGCCAGCAGCTCGGGACAGGGGCATGGCTACACCTTC

clone size: once
V gene: TRBV3-1/TRBV3-2
J gene: TRBJ2-3
D gene: NA
CDR3 protein: CASSQDLGGAGTDTQYF
CDR3 DNA: TGTGCCAGCAGCCAAGATCTAGGGGGGGCTGGCACAGATACGCAGTATTTT

clone size: NA
V gene: TRBV9
J gene: TRBJ2-3
D gene: NA
CDR3 protein: CASSGRLVPPDTQYF
CDR3 DNA: TGTGCCAGCAGCGGTAGACTAGTCCCCCCAGATACGCAGTATTTT

clone size: NA
V gene: TRBV25-1
J gene: TRBJ1-5
D gene: TRBD1
CDR3 protein: CASSDLQGAVRNQPQHF
CDR3 DNA: TGTGCCAGCAGTGATCTACAGGGGGCGGTCCGGAATCAGCCCCAGCATTTT

clone size: few
V gene: TRBV7-2
J gene: TRBJ1-1
D gene: NA
CDR3 protein: CASSLVGDTEAFF
CDR3 DNA: TGTGCCAGCAGCTTGGTAGGAGACACTGAAGCTTTCTTT

clone size: NA
V gene: TRBV19
J gene: TRBJ1-4
D gene: NA
CDR3 protein: CASSLAGFSEKLFF
CDR3 DNA: TGTGCCAGTAGTCTTGCGGGCTTTTCCGAAAAACTGTTTTTT

clone size: NA
V gene: TRBV28
J gene: TRBJ2-2
D gene: TRBD2
CDR3 protein: CATKGTSGGARGTGELFF
CDR3 DNA: TGTGCCACCAAGGGGACTAGCGGGGGGGCCAGGGGCACCGGGGAGCTGTTTTTT

clone size: NA
V gene: TRBV12-5
J gene: TRBJ1-1
D gene: NA
CDR3 protein: CASDPGRAGFEAFF
CDR3 DNA: TGTGCTAGTGACCCGGGACGGGCGGGGTTTGAAGCTTTCTTT

clone size: NA
V gene: TRBV19
J gene: TRBJ2-7
D gene: TRBD1
CDR3 protein: CASSSTGGESYEQYF
CDR3 DNA: TGTGCCAGTAGCTCGACAGGGGGCGAATCCTACGAGCAGTACTTC

clone size: NA
V gene: TRBV11-2
J gene: TRBJ2-7
D gene: TRBD2
CDR3 protein: CASSPKGGALYEQYF
CDR3 DNA: TGTGCCAGCAGCCCCAAGGGAGGGGCACTCTACGAGCAGTACTTC

clone size: NA
V gene: TRBV4-1
J gene: TRBJ2-1
D gene: TRBD2
CDR3 protein: CASSQVDGGVEQFF
CDR3 DNA: TGCGCCAGCAGCCAAGTCGACGGGGGGGTTGAGCAGTTCTTC

clone size: once
V gene: TRBV20-1
J gene: TRBJ1-2
D gene: TRBD1
CDR3 protein: CSARTGRSYTF
CDR3 DNA: TGCAGTGCTCGGACAGGGAGGAGCTACACCTTC

clone size: NA
V gene: TRBV5-6
J gene: TRBJ2-3
D gene: NA
CDR3 protein: CASSFSGEDTQYF
CDR3 DNA: TGTGCCAGCAGCTTTTCAGGGGAAGATACGCAGTATTTT

clone size: NA
V gene: TRBV2
J gene: TRBJ1-1
D gene: NA
CDR3 protein: CASSKGDRGNTEAFF
CDR3 DNA: TGTGCCAGCAGTAAAGGTGATCGGGGGAACACTGAAGCTTTCTTT

clone size: NA
V gene: TRBV6-5
J gene: TRBJ2-7
D gene: TRBD1
CDR3 protein: CASSRQGNYEQYF
CDR3 DNA: TGTGCCAGCAGTCGACAGGGGAACTACGAGCAGTACTTC

clone size: NA
V gene: TRBV28
J gene: TRBJ1-3
D gene: NA
CDR3 protein: CASSLSKNTIYF
CDR3 DNA: TGTGCCAGCAGTTTATCAAAAAACACCATATATTTT

clone size: NA
V gene: TRBV28
J gene: TRBJ2-1
D gene: TRBD1
CDR3 protein: CASSQTEDRVDEQFF
CDR3 DNA: TGTGCCAGCAGCCAAACAGAGGACAGGGTCGATGAGCAGTTCTTC